This T cell receptor (beta chain) comes out of a study of T cells after yellow fever vaccination. The CDR3 length is 13 residues. Germline CDR1 is SGHTA and CDR2 is FQGTGA. Trimming stripped 6 bases from V and 1 base from J, with 9 bases between. TCRdb re-derived calls from the 5' RACE reads in MiXCR, one entry per CDR3 protein. The sample carries 350,000 to 450,000 distinct CDR3 sequences, about 17% recorded once. The sample in question was PBMCs, obtained before the yellow fever booster vaccination. The rearrangement uses TRBV7-3 and TRBJ1-1, with D uncertain. This clonotype was obtained from a man younger than 35 who received the YFV17D yellow fever vaccine. The CDR3 spells CASRKQQNTEAFF. For the CDR3, the DNA is TGTGCCAGCAGAAAACAGCAGAACACTGAAGCTTTCTTT. Looking up the rest from reference TRBV7-3 and TRBJ1-1 gives the full variable domain: GAGVSQTPSNKVTEKGKYVELRCDPISGHTALYWYRQSLGQGPEFLIYFQGTGAADDSGLPNDRFFAVRPEGSVSTLKIQRTERGDSAVYLCASRKQQNTEAFFGQGTRLTVV.